The T cell receptor (beta chain) described here comes from a study of spatial heterogeneity in lung cancer. One entry per CDR3 protein, called by TCRdb with MiXCR from the 5' RACE reads. This table holds some 25,000 distinct CDR3 sequences, around 5% found once. This clonotype was observed at least ten times. The length of the CDR3 is 15 residues. From germline, CDR1 is SQVTM and CDR2 ANQGSEA. V trimming: 4 bases; J trimming: 6 bases; junction bases outside the gene matches: 6. Time point denoted: sample taken at primary tumor resection. Samples came from some 71 TRACERx patients with untreated early-stage lung cancer.

The gene calls are TRBV29-1 and TRBJ2-1; 13 nucleotides agree with TRBD2. The origin of this receptor is a male donor with early-stage non-small cell lung cancer. The specimen was PBMCs, collected at surgery. The CDR3 loop is CSVGVLAGGVNEQFF. The CDR3 region has the DNA TGCAGCGTTGGGGTACTAGCGGGAGGGGTCAATGAGCAGTTCTTC.